The rows below give T cell receptor beta chains drawn from one sample of a study of blood T cell repertoires in COVID-19. Assay used: immunoSEQ multiplex PCR; TCRdb lists only in-frame clones, some missing. The table includes about 400,000 clones, around nine tenths detected once. The material sequenced was peripheral blood. The receptor set was obtained from a human donor in a cohort sampled during active COVID-19. Each CDR3 is given with its conserved first and last residue. The D gene is left open where the match is weak.

j_gene	d_gene	v_gene	CDR3aa	CDR3nt
TRBJ2-7	NA	TRBV12-3/TRBV12-4	CASSLPGFYEQYF	TGTGCCAGCAGCCTTCCGGGATTCTACGAGCAGTACTTC
TRBJ1-4	TRBD1	TRBV3-1/TRBV3-2	CASSQLLKQGAGEKLFF	TGTGCCAGCAGCCAATTACTAAAACAGGGGGCCGGGGAAAAACTGTTTTTT
TRBJ2-2	NA	TRBV12-3/TRBV12-4	CACGAPTGELFF	TGTGCCTGCGGGGCCCCCACCGGGGAGCTGTTTTTT
TRBJ1-2	NA	TRBV7-2	CASSLGLKYGYTF	TGTGCCAGCAGCTTGGGACTGAAATATGGCTACACCTTC
TRBJ2-1	TRBD1	TRBV6-2/TRBV6-3	CASSYPTGGGLKFF	TGTGCCAGCAGTTACCCGACAGGGGGGGGTTTGAAGTTCTTC
TRBJ2-7	NA	TRBV4-2	CASSQAEQGWTYEQYF	TGTGCCAGCAGCCAAGCAGAACAGGGTTGGACCTACGAGCAGTACTTC
TRBJ1-3	TRBD1	TRBV3-1/TRBV3-2	CASSPFKGQANSGNTIYF	TGTGCCAGCAGCCCGTTTAAGGGACAGGCAAATTCTGGAAACACCATATATTTT
TRBJ2-1	NA	TRBV30	CAWSLGLTSYNEQFF	TGTGCCTGGAGTCTGGGACTGACCTCCTACAATGAGCAGTTCTTC
TRBJ2-7	NA	TRBV7-2	CASRGAGSAYEQYF	TGTGCCAGCAGGGGAGCGGGTTCAGCCTACGAGCAGTACTTC
TRBJ1-2	NA	TRBV28	CASTLLGEGFNYGYTF	TGTGCCAGCACCCTACTTGGGGAGGGGTTTAACTATGGCTACACCTTC
TRBJ1-2	TRBD1	TRBV10-3	CAISDVDREGYTF	TGTGCCATCAGTGACGTGGACAGGGAGGGCTACACCTTC
TRBJ2-7	TRBD1	TRBV6-5	CASSAGTDYEQYF	TGTGCCAGCAGCGCCGGGACAGATTACGAGCAGTACTTC
TRBJ1-2	TRBD1	TRBV28	CASRSPGQGAGGYTF	TGTGCCAGCAGAAGCCCGGGACAGGGGGCTGGTGGCTACACCTTC
TRBJ1-1	NA	TRBV29-1	CSVEGRMNTEAFF	TGCAGCGTTGAAGGCAGAATGAACACTGAAGCTTTCTTT
TRBJ2-1	TRBD2	TRBV6-1	CASSEMGGLAGINEQFF	TGTGCCAGCAGTGAAATGGGTGGGCTAGCGGGGATTAATGAGCAGTTCTTC
TRBJ2-1	NA	TRBV23-1	CASARGWTIYNEQFF	TGCGCCAGCGCTCGCGGATGGACAATCTACAATGAGCAGTTCTTC
TRBJ1-2	NA	TRBV2	CASSERTNNYGYTF	TGTGCCAGCAGTGAAAGGACAAATAACTATGGCTACACCTTC
TRBJ1-1	TRBD1	TRBV5-1	CASSLTGTGMNTEAFF	TGCGCCAGCAGCTTAACCGGGACAGGGATGAACACTGAAGCTTTCTTT
TRBJ2-5	NA	TRBV20-1	CSASTGKRQETQYF	TGCAGTGCTAGTACGGGGAAACGACAAGAGACCCAGTACTTC
TRBJ2-7	NA	TRBV5-1	CASSEGAYEQYF	TGCGCCAGCAGCGAAGGGGCCTACGAGCAGTACTTC
TRBJ2-1	TRBD2	TRBV6-5	CASSYSGLASDEQFF	TGTGCCAGCAGTTACTCAGGACTAGCCAGTGATGAGCAGTTCTTC